The 10 T cell receptor beta chains below were found in one sample sequenced in a study of neurological immune-mediated disorders. TCRdb used MiXCR to reprocess the 5' RACE reads, holding one entry per CDR3 protein. The table has tens of thousands of distinct CDR3 sequences, 3.6% seen once. Sequences were obtained from PBMCs. These receptors all come from a man under 40 with multiple sclerosis.

This clonotype was recorded many times. The chain couples TRBV11-2 to TRBJ1-1; weak D call: TRBD1 (6 bases). The CDR3 loop spans 16 amino acids. V shed 8 bases and J shed 2 bases, with 21 bases lying between them. Per germline, CDR1 SGHAT and CDR2 FQNNGV. CDR3 sequence (DNA): TGTGCCAGCCGCACAGGGCCGGACTTTTCCAACACTGAAGCTTTCTTT. Amino acid sequence: CASRTGPDFSNTEAFF.

This clonotype was recorded many times. The CDR3 nucleotides are TGTGCCAGCAGTCCCCAATCCGGACAGGGGCAGTTCTTC. Amino acids: CASSPQSGQGQFF. The rearrangement joins TRBV12-3 or TRBV12-4 to TRBJ2-1; 8 nucleotides agree with TRBD1. This CDR3 comprises 13 residues. V was pared by 5 bases and J by 12 bases, with 9 bases of the junction left unmatched.

This clonotype was observed at least ten times. The chain joins TRBV12-3 or TRBV12-4 to TRBJ1-1; TRBD1 matches at 8 bases. The CDR3 loop spans 14 amino acids. V shed 3 bases and J 5 bases; nucleotides not matched to a gene: 5. The CDR3 here is CASSLDRVGTEAFF. The CDR3 DNA is TGTGCCAGCAGTTTGGACAGGGTAGGAACTGAAGCTTTCTTT.

This clonotype was seen ten or more times. This chain joins TRBV6-6 and TRBJ1-5, with D unclear. This CDR3 has 16 amino acids. The germline V gene has CDR1 MNHNY and CDR2 SVGAGI (reference sequence). Trimming took 10 bases from V and 4 from J, leaving 23 bases between them. The CDR3 here is CATVNPGPLGNQPQHF. In DNA, the CDR3 is TGTGCCACTGTAAATCCGGGCCCCCTGGGGAATCAGCCCCAGCATTTT.

This clonotype showed up just a few times. The chain is built from TRBV29-1 and TRBJ1-5, with 10 positions matching TRBD1. The CDR3 extends over 16 amino acids. Germline assignment: CDR1 SQVTM and CDR2 ANQGSEA. Unmatched junction bases numbered 10, after V lost 4 bases and J lost 4 bases. Written as DNA, the CDR3 is TGCAGCGTTGTATGGGACAGGGGACCGAGAAATCAGCCCCAGCATTTT. This encodes CSVVWDRGPRNQPQHF.

This clonotype was seen repeatedly, ten times or more. The chain joins TRBV5-4 to TRBJ1-2, with D perhaps TRBD1 (5 bases). Trimming took 3 bases from V and 5 from J, leaving 8 bases between them. Germline CDR1 SGHNT, CDR2 YYREEE (reference sequence). The CDR3 extends over 12 amino acids. The CDR3 loop reads CASSSGRYGYTF. The DNA for the CDR3 is TGTGCCAGCAGCTCGGGACGGTATGGCTACACCTTC. The whole variable domain, filled in from reference TRBV5-4 and TRBJ1-2, reads ETGVTQSPTHLIKTRGQQVTLRCSSQSGHNTVSWYQQALGQGPQFIFQYYREEENGRGNFPPRFSGLQFPNYSSELNVNALELDDSALYLCASSSGRYGYTFGSGTRLTVV.

This clonotype was counted at least ten times. This rearrangement joins TRBV4-2 to TRBJ2-7; 13 bases line up with TRBD2. The CDR3 covers 19 residues. Germline V gene lookup returns CDR1 LGHNA and CDR2 YNFKEQ. V gave up 1 base and J gave up 3 bases; unmatched junction bases: 12. DNA of the CDR3: TGTGCCAGCAGCCAAGGATTTACTAGCGGGGGGGCCTGGGTCTACGAGCAGTACTTC. As protein: CASSQGFTSGGAWVYEQYF.

There are a few counts of this clonotype. Mismatch with germline at one junction end may stem from a read error. The chain employs TRBV7-6 and TRBJ1-5, with TRBD1 identical over 7 bases. Germline V gives CDR1 SGHVS, CDR2 FNYEAQ. This CDR3 has 16 residues. The CDR3 region is CASSLASGRGNQPQNF. In DNA, the CDR3 is TGTGCCAGCAGCTTAGCGAGCGGCAGGGGGAACCAGCCCCAGAATTTT.

This clonotype has at least ten counts. The V call is TRBV6-5, the J call TRBJ2-7; 8 bases are a match to TRBD2. In germline, CDR1 is MNHEY, CDR2 SVGAGI. CDR3 length: 13 residues. Unmatched junction bases numbered 4, after V lost 6 bases and J lost 3 bases. CDR3 amino acids: CASRRLANYEQYF. The CDR3 bases are TGTGCCAGCAGAAGACTAGCGAACTACGAGCAGTACTTC.

This clonotype was recorded at least ten times. The chain is built from TRBV5-1 and TRBJ2-1, with TRBD2 identical over 9 bases. V trimming: 0 bases; J trimming: 10 bases; junction bases outside the gene matches: 11. This CDR3 spans 16 amino acids. From germline, CDR1 is SGHRS and CDR2 YFSETQ. The CDR3, as DNA: TGCGCCAGCAGCTTGGCCCCGGCTAGCGGGACTATCGAGCAGTTCTTC. It codes for CASSLAPASGTIEQFF.